Sequencing of this T cell receptor (beta chain) was carried out in a study of radiotherapy plus CTLA-4 blockade in lung cancer. This CDR3 has 15 residues. From germline, CDR1 is SNHLY and CDR2 FYNNEI. J gave up 6 bases and V 7 bases, and 12 bases lay outside the gene matches. Assay: immunoSEQ multiplex PCR; the TCRdb copy retains only in-frame clones and omits some. This table holds about 66,000 clones, about four fifths found once. The sequencing used peripheral blood, collected from a patient treated with radiotherapy plus ipilimumab. The source is a human donor with non-small cell lung cancer who had a partial response to radiotherapy plus ipilimumab. The chain joins TRBV2 to TRBJ1-1, with 9 bases fitting TRBD1. CDR3 DNA: TGTGCCAGCATACTTGACTTACAGGGGGCTTCTGAAGCTTTCTTT. Protein product: CASILDLQGASEAFF.